Listed below are T cell receptor beta chains from one sample, sequenced in a study of tumor-infiltrating lymphocytes in localized non-small cell lung cancer. This table comes from immunoSEQ multiplex PCR, and its TCRdb copy is limited to in-frame clones, with some not included. The table records fewer than 8,500 clones, around two thirds of them present only once. The source material was uninvolved lung tissue not adjacent to the tumor. The receptors derive from a human donor with non-small cell lung cancer. Each CDR3 is given with its conserved first and last residue. Fields, in order: CDR3 DNA, CDR3 protein, clone size, D gene, V gene, J gene. D genes are given only for firm matches. A row's size may be missing; if present it is once, few, many or a size class.

cdr3_nt: TGTGCCAGCAGCCCCAGGGGTCATGAGCAGTTCTTC; cdr3_aa: CASSPRGHEQFF; clone_size: .; d_call: .; v_call: TRBV5-5; j_call: TRBJ2-1
cdr3_nt: TGTGCCAGCAGCTTAGACAGAAACAATGAGCAGTTCTTC; cdr3_aa: CASSLDRNNEQFF; clone_size: .; d_call: .; v_call: TRBV7-2; j_call: TRBJ2-1
cdr3_nt: TGTGCCAGCAGTACGGAGGGGATCAGAGGCTACACCTTC; cdr3_aa: CASSTEGIRGYTF; clone_size: .; d_call: .; v_call: TRBV6-5; j_call: TRBJ1-2
cdr3_nt: TGTGCCAGCAGCCCGAACAACAGGGGAACTGAAGCTTTCTTT; cdr3_aa: CASSPNNRGTEAFF; clone_size: .; d_call: TRBD1; v_call: TRBV7-8; j_call: TRBJ1-1
cdr3_nt: TGTGCCAGCAGCCCAGGACAGGGCTATGAGACCCAGTACTTC; cdr3_aa: CASSPGQGYETQYF; clone_size: .; d_call: TRBD1; v_call: TRBV9; j_call: TRBJ2-5
cdr3_nt: TGTGCCAGCAGCCAGGGACAGGGGAACACCGGGGAGCTGTTTTTT; cdr3_aa: CASSQGQGNTGELFF; clone_size: .; d_call: TRBD1; v_call: TRBV5-8; j_call: TRBJ2-2
cdr3_nt: TGTGCCAGCAGCTTCACCAGAGTAGATACGCAGTATTTT; cdr3_aa: CASSFTRVDTQYF; clone_size: once; d_call: .; v_call: TRBV7-2; j_call: TRBJ2-3
cdr3_nt: TGTGCCACCAGCTATTTTGGCGGGGGGGCCGGGGAGACCCAGTACTTC; cdr3_aa: CATSYFGGGAGETQYF; clone_size: .; d_call: TRBD2; v_call: TRBV15; j_call: TRBJ2-5
cdr3_nt: TGTGCCAGCGGTATGGGGACTAACTATGGCTACACCTTC; cdr3_aa: CASGMGTNYGYTF; clone_size: .; d_call: .; v_call: TRBV25-1; j_call: TRBJ1-2
cdr3_nt: TGTGCCAGCAGCGAATTCGGGGGAGCCGAGCAGTACTTC; cdr3_aa: CASSEFGGAEQYF; clone_size: .; d_call: .; v_call: TRBV9; j_call: TRBJ2-7
cdr3_nt: TGTGCCAGCAGCCAGACTTTTACAGGGGGATCAATCCTAAACATTCAGTACTTC; cdr3_aa: CASSQTFTGGSILNIQYF; clone_size: .; d_call: TRBD1; v_call: TRBV7-9; j_call: TRBJ2-4
cdr3_nt: TGTGCCTGGAACCGGGGGGTCTACAATGAGCAGTTCTTC; cdr3_aa: CAWNRGVYNEQFF; clone_size: .; d_call: TRBD2; v_call: TRBV30; j_call: TRBJ2-1
cdr3_nt: TGTGCCAGCAGCGTAGACCAGACAGATACGCAGTATTTT; cdr3_aa: CASSVDQTDTQYF; clone_size: few; d_call: .; v_call: TRBV9; j_call: TRBJ2-3
cdr3_nt: TGTGCCAGCAGCCCCCCGGGCCGAGGGGGGGCCCTCTACAATGAGCAGTTCTTC; cdr3_aa: CASSPPGRGGALYNEQFF; clone_size: .; d_call: .; v_call: TRBV7-3; j_call: TRBJ2-1
cdr3_nt: TGTGCCAGCAGCTTAGCCGGGACCACAAACACCGGGGAGCTGTTTTTT; cdr3_aa: CASSLAGTTNTGELFF; clone_size: .; d_call: .; v_call: TRBV7-9; j_call: TRBJ2-2
cdr3_nt: TGTGCCAGCAGCCTGGACAGTCTAGTTCTCATTGGCTATGGCTACACCTTC; cdr3_aa: CASSLDSLVLIGYGYTF; clone_size: few; d_call: .; v_call: TRBV5-6; j_call: TRBJ1-2
cdr3_nt: TGCGCCAGCAGCAAAGGGGGACAGGGAGAGACCCAGTACTTC; cdr3_aa: CASSKGGQGETQYF; clone_size: .; d_call: TRBD1; v_call: TRBV5-1; j_call: TRBJ2-5
cdr3_nt: TGTGCCAGCAGTATAACTAGCGGTGAAACCACAGATACGCAGTATTTT; cdr3_aa: CASSITSGETTDTQYF; clone_size: .; d_call: TRBD2; v_call: TRBV6-4; j_call: TRBJ2-3
cdr3_nt: TGTGCCAGCAGCTTGGCGGGGACAGTGAATTCGCCCGGGGAGCTGTTTTTT; cdr3_aa: CASSLAGTVNSPGELFF; clone_size: .; d_call: TRBD1; v_call: TRBV5-6; j_call: TRBJ2-2
cdr3_nt: TGTGCCAGCAGTTTATCTGGGGGGGAGCAGTACTTC; cdr3_aa: CASSLSGGEQYF; clone_size: .; d_call: .; v_call: TRBV27; j_call: TRBJ2-7
cdr3_nt: TGCGCCAGCAGCCATGGGACAGGGATTGATGAAGCTTTCTTT; cdr3_aa: CASSHGTGIDEAFF; clone_size: few; d_call: TRBD1; v_call: TRBV5-1; j_call: TRBJ1-1
cdr3_nt: TGTGCCAGCAGATCTAACAGCGGGGGGGCGATTGAGCAGTTCTTC; cdr3_aa: CASRSNSGGAIEQFF; clone_size: few; d_call: TRBD2; v_call: TRBV6-5; j_call: TRBJ2-1
cdr3_nt: TGTGCCAGCAGTTCCCGCGGAAACAGGGCTAACTATGGCTACACCTTC; cdr3_aa: CASSSRGNRANYGYTF; clone_size: .; d_call: .; v_call: TRBV27; j_call: TRBJ1-2
cdr3_nt: TGTGCCAGCAGCTTAACAGGGGGCACAGATACGCAGTATTTT; cdr3_aa: CASSLTGGTDTQYF; clone_size: .; d_call: TRBD1; v_call: TRBV7-8; j_call: TRBJ2-3
cdr3_nt: TGTGCCAGCTCACGGGGAGGTGGAACCGGGGAGCTGTTTTTT; cdr3_aa: CASSRGGGTGELFF; clone_size: once; d_call: .; v_call: TRBV9; j_call: TRBJ2-2
cdr3_nt: TGTGCCATCACAGGCATGATGAACACTGAAGCTTTCTTT; cdr3_aa: CAITGMMNTEAFF; clone_size: .; d_call: .; v_call: TRBV10-3; j_call: TRBJ1-1
cdr3_nt: TGTGCCAGTAGTAGGAACAGGGGGCAGGGCTATGGCTACACCTTC; cdr3_aa: CASSRNRGQGYGYTF; clone_size: .; d_call: TRBD1; v_call: TRBV19; j_call: TRBJ1-2
cdr3_nt: TGTGCCAGCACTTCAAGGGGGGGCGCATCCGGGGAGCTGTTTTTT; cdr3_aa: CASTSRGGASGELFF; clone_size: .; d_call: .; v_call: TRBV7-9; j_call: TRBJ2-2
cdr3_nt: TGTGCCAGCACGGATCCGGGACAGCAAGAGACCCAGTACTTC; cdr3_aa: CASTDPGQQETQYF; clone_size: .; d_call: TRBD1; v_call: TRBV6-6; j_call: TRBJ2-5
cdr3_nt: TGTGCCAGCAAGGAGGGGACGAACACTGAAGCTTTCTTT; cdr3_aa: CASKEGTNTEAFF; clone_size: .; d_call: .; v_call: TRBV7-3; j_call: TRBJ1-1
cdr3_nt: TGTGCCAGCAGCTTGCGGATCACCGGGGAGCTGTTTTTT; cdr3_aa: CASSLRITGELFF; clone_size: .; d_call: .; v_call: TRBV7-3; j_call: TRBJ2-2
cdr3_nt: TGCAGTGCGGAGAGAGGCAATGAGCAGTTCTTC; cdr3_aa: CSAERGNEQFF; clone_size: few; d_call: .; v_call: TRBV20-1; j_call: TRBJ2-1
cdr3_nt: TGTGCCAGCAGCCCATCAGGGAATAGCAATCAGCCCCAGCATTTT; cdr3_aa: CASSPSGNSNQPQHF; clone_size: few; d_call: .; v_call: TRBV7-9; j_call: TRBJ1-5
cdr3_nt: TGTGCCAGCAGTTTGAGCGGGGGGGCCAGGTACGAGCAGTACTTC; cdr3_aa: CASSLSGGARYEQYF; clone_size: .; d_call: TRBD2; v_call: TRBV27; j_call: TRBJ2-7
cdr3_nt: TGTGCCAGCAGTTCCCCGGGACTAGCGGGGGCTTCTATCGGGGAGCTGTTTTTT; cdr3_aa: CASSSPGLAGASIGELFF; clone_size: .; d_call: TRBD2; v_call: TRBV25-1; j_call: TRBJ2-2
cdr3_nt: TGTGCCACCAGCAGAGCTCCCGGGACCAGCTCCTACGAGCAGTACTTC; cdr3_aa: CATSRAPGTSSYEQYF; clone_size: .; d_call: .; v_call: TRBV15; j_call: TRBJ2-7
cdr3_nt: TGTGCCAGCAGCCCCGGTCGGCAGCAAGAGACCCAGTACTTC; cdr3_aa: CASSPGRQQETQYF; clone_size: .; d_call: .; v_call: TRBV11-3; j_call: TRBJ2-5
cdr3_nt: TGTGCCACCAGCAGAAACTTTATGTCCGCCGAGACCCAGTACTTC; cdr3_aa: CATSRNFMSAETQYF; clone_size: .; d_call: .; v_call: TRBV15; j_call: TRBJ2-5
cdr3_nt: TGTGCCAGTACCAAAGGACAGGGCCTCTACGAGCAGTACTTC; cdr3_aa: CASTKGQGLYEQYF; clone_size: .; d_call: TRBD1; v_call: TRBV19; j_call: TRBJ2-7
cdr3_nt: TGTGCCAGCAGCAAAGAATGTTTCCATTCACCCCTCCACTTT; cdr3_aa: CASSKECFHSPLHF; clone_size: .; d_call: .; v_call: TRBV21-1; j_call: TRBJ1-6
cdr3_nt: TGTGCCAGCAGCCAAGTCCCGGCATCTAACTATGGCTACACCTTC; cdr3_aa: CASSQVPASNYGYTF; clone_size: .; d_call: .; v_call: TRBV14; j_call: TRBJ1-2
cdr3_nt: TGTGCCTGGAGTCCCGGACAGGCCTATAGCAATCAGCCCCAGCATTTT; cdr3_aa: CAWSPGQAYSNQPQHF; clone_size: medium-sized; d_call: TRBD1; v_call: TRBV30; j_call: TRBJ1-5
cdr3_nt: TGTGCCAGCAGTTTAGGGGCTGGTACAGATACGCAGTATTTT; cdr3_aa: CASSLGAGTDTQYF; clone_size: .; d_call: .; v_call: TRBV28; j_call: TRBJ2-3
cdr3_nt: TGTGCCAGCAGTACCAGCCGGGACGGCTCCTACAATGAGCAGTTCTTC; cdr3_aa: CASSTSRDGSYNEQFF; clone_size: once; d_call: .; v_call: TRBV7-9; j_call: TRBJ2-1
cdr3_nt: TGTGCCAGCAGCCGGAAAACAGGGGACACTGAAGCTTTCTTT; cdr3_aa: CASSRKTGDTEAFF; clone_size: medium-sized; d_call: TRBD1; v_call: TRBV7-6; j_call: TRBJ1-1
cdr3_nt: TGTGCCAGCAGCAAACCGGGACTAGCAAGCACAGATACGCAGTATTTT; cdr3_aa: CASSKPGLASTDTQYF; clone_size: .; d_call: TRBD2; v_call: TRBV5-4; j_call: TRBJ2-3
cdr3_nt: TGTGCCAGCAACCTACAGGGAGTTAGCAATCAGCCCCAGCATTTT; cdr3_aa: CASNLQGVSNQPQHF; clone_size: .; d_call: .; v_call: TRBV28; j_call: TRBJ1-5
cdr3_nt: TGTGCCACCAGCAGAGAGGCCGGGACTAGGGGCTACGAGCAGTACTTC; cdr3_aa: CATSREAGTRGYEQYF; clone_size: .; d_call: TRBD2; v_call: TRBV15; j_call: TRBJ2-7
cdr3_nt: TGTGCCAGCAGCTTAAGACAGGGGCTTCCTACCCAGTACTTC; cdr3_aa: CASSLRQGLPTQYF; clone_size: .; d_call: TRBD1; v_call: TRBV5-6; j_call: TRBJ2-5
cdr3_nt: TGTGCCAGCAGCCCACCCCCCGGGACTACTAGTTTCACAGATACGCAGTATTTT; cdr3_aa: CASSPPPGTTSFTDTQYF; clone_size: .; d_call: TRBD2; v_call: TRBV11-2; j_call: TRBJ2-3
cdr3_nt: TGTGCCAGCAGCTCCTACGCGGGGAGTACCGGGGAGCTGTTTTTT; cdr3_aa: CASSSYAGSTGELFF; clone_size: .; d_call: .; v_call: TRBV7-8; j_call: TRBJ2-2
cdr3_nt: TGTGCCAGCAGCAATCCGGACCCGACTGCGGAAAAACTGTTTTTT; cdr3_aa: CASSNPDPTAEKLFF; clone_size: .; d_call: .; v_call: TRBV7-9; j_call: TRBJ1-4
cdr3_nt: TGCGCCAGCAGCTTGAGGGGCTTGGGTTACGAGCAGTACTTC; cdr3_aa: CASSLRGLGYEQYF; clone_size: .; d_call: .; v_call: TRBV5-1; j_call: TRBJ2-7
cdr3_nt: TGTGCCTGGAGTTGGGGGGAAGGTCAGCCCCAGCATTTT; cdr3_aa: CAWSWGEGQPQHF; clone_size: .; d_call: .; v_call: TRBV30; j_call: TRBJ1-5
cdr3_nt: TGTGCCAGCTCACCACCTTGGCAGGGCAACGAGCAGTACTTC; cdr3_aa: CASSPPWQGNEQYF; clone_size: .; d_call: .; v_call: TRBV18; j_call: TRBJ2-7
cdr3_nt: TGTGCCAGCAGCTTAGTGCCCAGCAACGCGTTTCTCTCGGGTGGCTACACCTTC; cdr3_aa: CASSLVPSNAFLSGGYTF; clone_size: few; d_call: .; v_call: TRBV7-8; j_call: TRBJ1-2
cdr3_nt: TGTGCCAGCAGCCCCCCAGGGTATGAGCAGTTCTTC; cdr3_aa: CASSPPGYEQFF; clone_size: .; d_call: .; v_call: TRBV6-5; j_call: TRBJ2-1